This entry lists 9 T cell receptor beta chains sequenced from one sample in a study of Ad26.COV2.S vaccination and SARS-CoV-2 variants. Here immunoSEQ multiplex PCR was the method, and the copy in TCRdb shows in-frame clones only, minus some. This sample has about 400,000 clones; 75% to 90% occur once, and the top ten carry over 1.5%. Documented treatment: some 19 received Ad26.COV2.S at low or high dose, single or two shots; about 5 received placebo; per-sample allocation not given. Specimen acquisition occurred on day 63 following the initial vaccine or placebo injection. The specimen was peripheral blood, collected in a trial of Ad26.COV2.S vaccine versus placebo. All receptors come from a person between 18 and 60 years old who received the Ad26.COV2.S COVID-19 vaccine or a placebo.

A few counts support this clone. This chain joins TRBV6-1 and TRBJ2-1, with 7 bases matching TRBD1. Germline values: CDR1 MNHNS, CDR2 SASEGT. V lost 3 bases, J lost 5 bases, and 13 bases stayed unmatched. This CDR3 spans 17 amino acids. Here the CDR3 reads CASSEFPTGPKNNEQFF. CDR3 DNA: TGTGCCAGCAGTGAGTTTCCGACAGGGCCTAAAAACAATGAGCAGTTCTTC.

This clone has just one count. The rearrangement links TRBV7-9 to TRBJ2-2; possible D gene TRBD1, 5 bases. There are 16 residues in the CDR3. Germline V gene data show CDR1 as SEHNR and CDR2 as FQNEAQ (reference sequence). Trimming took off 3 bases at V and 4 bases at J, with 15 bases between the two ends. The chain's CDR3 is CASSFLLRGRTGELFF. CDR3 sequence (DNA): TGTGCCAGCAGCTTTCTCCTAAGGGGCCGCACCGGGGAGCTGTTTTTT.

The CDR3 DNA reads as TGTGCCATCGACAGGGGAGGCGAGCAGTACTTC. Translating gives CAIDRGGEQYF. The genes are TRBV10-3 and TRBJ2-7, with TRBD1 matching 8 bases. J was trimmed by 6 bases and V by 8 bases; bases with no gene match: 3. Germline V gene lookup returns CDR1 ENHRY and CDR2 SYGVKD. The CDR3 has 11 residues.

The V call is TRBV13, the J call TRBJ2-5; D possibly corresponds to TRBD2 (5 bases). Deletions cut 0 bases from V and 3 bases from J, with 11 bases between. The CDR3 loop spans 15 amino acids. Germline CDR1 PRHDT, CDR2 FYEKMQ (reference sequence). Here the CDR3 DNA reads TGTGCCAGCAGCTTAGGGGTTGGAGGCGAAGAGACCCAGTACTTC. This translates into CASSLGVGGEETQYF.

Only a few counts were recorded for this clone. This chain uses TRBV5-1 with TRBJ1-1; no reliable D call. Trimming shortened V by 0 bases and J by 7 bases, and 13 bases separated the two germline ends. CDR1 is SGHRS, CDR2 YFSETQ, per germline. The CDR3 extends over 14 amino acids. CDR3 residues: CASSLVGQSFEAFF. Written as DNA, the CDR3 is TGCGCCAGCAGCTTGGTTGGGCAGAGTTTTGAAGCTTTCTTT.

The chain links TRBV28 to TRBJ1-5, with TRBD1 matching 7 bases. The CDR3 has 14 residues. V lost 3 bases to trimming and J lost 7 bases; unmatched junction nucleotides: 6. Per the germline V gene, CDR1 is MDHEN and CDR2 is SYDVKM. The CDR3 DNA sequence: TGTGCCAGCAGTTTTGGACAGGTGGGACAGCCCCAGCATTTT. It yields the protein CASSFGQVGQPQHF. Full variable domain (missing parts from reference TRBV28 and TRBJ1-5): DVKVTQSSRYLVKRTGEKVFLECVQDMDHENMFWYRQDPGLGLRLIYFSYDVKMKEKGDIPEGYSVSREKKERFSLILESASTNQTSMYLCASSFGQVGQPQHFGDGTRLSIL.

Notes on this clone: Other DNA sequences in the sample encode the same CDR3. V usage is TRBV10-3 and J usage is TRBJ1-4; 7 bases fit TRBD1. From germline, CDR1 is ENHRY and CDR2 SYGVKD. The CDR3 loop spans 13 amino acids. The trim removed 4 bases at V and 8 bases at J, leaving 4 bases unmatched. CDR3 sequence (DNA): TGTGCCATCAGTGGGACAGGTGGGGAAAAACTGTTTTTT. As protein: CAISGTGGEKLFF.

The gene calls are TRBV3-1 (or the pseudogene TRBV3-2) and TRBJ2-6; D may match TRBD1 or TRBD2 (7 bases each). This CDR3 spans 18 amino acids. CDR1 is LGHDT and CDR2 is YNNKEL in the germline V gene (reference sequence). Trimming removed 2 bases from V and 0 bases from J, with 14 bases in between. This CDR3 is CASSQPQGGASGANVLTF. CDR3 sequence (DNA): TGTGCCAGCAGCCAACCTCAGGGGGGGGCCTCTGGGGCCAACGTCCTGACTTTC.

This clone was counted only a few times. CDR3 residues: CASSVTGDSEAFF. CDR3 DNA: TGTGCCAGCAGTGTTACAGGGGATTCTGAAGCTTTCTTT. V and J are TRBV9 and TRBJ1-1, with TRBD1 matching 7 bases. V gave up 5 bases and J gave up 6 bases; unmatched junction bases: 7. The CDR3 length is 13 residues. In germline, CDR1 is SGDLS, CDR2 YYNGEE.